This TCR beta chain was observed in a study of blood T cell repertoires in COVID-19. As for the study in general: Samples came from the United States, Italy and Spain, spanning acute and convalescent COVID-19.

Repertoires were generated with immunoSEQ multiplex PCR, while TCRdb's copy carries only in-frame clones and drops some. Of about 250,000 clones in the sample, 80% to 90% were seen once. Participant ages covered about 18 to 100 years across around 22 US areas. Allocation to cohorts depended on clinical history reported by the participants. For recovered donors of Cohort 3, there were two negative PCRs, clearance, or symptom resolution. With regard to this clone: Germline is not matched at one junction end, which may reflect a read error.

The CDR3 extends over 16 amino acids. The germline gives CDR1 SSHAT, CDR2 FNYEAQ (reference sequence). The sequenced sample consisted of PBMCs or T cells enriched from blood (not recorded which). This TCR was recovered from a man in his forties who had recovered from COVID-19. The V call is TRBV7-7, the J call TRBJ2-2; possibly TRBD2 for D (5 bases). CDR3 protein: CASSETVGMDTGELFF. CDR3 nucleotide sequence: TGTGCTAGCAGCGAGACGGTCGGGATGGACACCGGGGAGCTGTTTTTT.